This is a list of T cell receptor beta chains from one sample in a study of shared clonotypes between healthy human individuals. Produced via immunoSEQ multiplex PCR; TCRdb's table is partial and in-frame only. The data contain 2 million or so clones, roughly 94% of them singletons. Sequenced sample: naive CD4+ T cells sorted from blood. All receptors derive from a man younger than 35 in good health. Each CDR3 is given with its conserved first and last residue. The D gene is left open where the match is weak. Not all rows give a size; the values are once, few, many and, for expanded clones, a class.

j_call: TRBJ2-2; v_call: TRBV5-1; d_call: TRBD2; clone_size: -; cdr3_aa: CASGEGESFDTGELFF; cdr3_nt: TGCGCCAGCGGGGAGGGCGAAAGTTTCGACACCGGGGAGCTGTTTTTT
j_call: TRBJ2-7; v_call: TRBV5-1; d_call: -; clone_size: -; cdr3_aa: CASSYSSSYEQYF; cdr3_nt: TGCGCCAGCAGCTACTCGTCCTCCTACGAGCAGTACTTC
j_call: TRBJ2-2; v_call: TRBV7-9; d_call: -; clone_size: -; cdr3_aa: CASSLGLGENTGELFF; cdr3_nt: TGTGCCAGCAGCTTAGGACTAGGGGAGAACACCGGGGAGCTGTTTTTT
j_call: TRBJ1-5; v_call: TRBV19; d_call: TRBD1; clone_size: -; cdr3_aa: CASTQPDRVNQPQHF; cdr3_nt: TGTGCCAGTACCCAACCCGACAGGGTCAATCAGCCCCAGCATTTT
j_call: TRBJ1-3; v_call: TRBV6-6; d_call: TRBD1; clone_size: -; cdr3_aa: CASSLGQGAGNTIYF; cdr3_nt: TGTGCCAGCAGTTTGGGACAGGGAGCTGGAAACACCATATATTTT
j_call: TRBJ2-7; v_call: TRBV6-6; d_call: TRBD2; clone_size: -; cdr3_aa: CASQTSGRAGLYEQYF; cdr3_nt: TGTGCCAGCCAGACTAGCGGGAGGGCCGGGCTCTACGAGCAGTACTTC
j_call: TRBJ2-1; v_call: TRBV10-1; d_call: -; clone_size: -; cdr3_aa: CASSGVSYNEQFF; cdr3_nt: TGCGCCAGCAGTGGTGTTTCCTACAATGAGCAGTTCTTC
j_call: TRBJ2-1; v_call: TRBV7-2; d_call: TRBD2; clone_size: -; cdr3_aa: CASSSGTSGVIEQFF; cdr3_nt: TGTGCCAGCAGCTCGGGGACTAGCGGGGTCATAGAGCAGTTCTTC
j_call: TRBJ2-2; v_call: TRBV5-4; d_call: TRBD1; clone_size: -; cdr3_aa: CASSWTGGNIGELFF; cdr3_nt: TGTGCCAGCAGCTGGACAGGGGGAAATATCGGGGAGCTGTTTTTT
j_call: TRBJ1-2; v_call: TRBV4-2; d_call: -; clone_size: -; cdr3_aa: CASSQMGPTYYGYTF; cdr3_nt: TGTGCCAGCAGCCAAATGGGGCCCACCTACTATGGCTACACCTTC
j_call: TRBJ2-1; v_call: TRBV9; d_call: TRBD1; clone_size: few; cdr3_aa: CASSVDRGNEQFF; cdr3_nt: TGTGCCAGCAGCGTAGACAGGGGCAATGAGCAGTTCTTC
j_call: TRBJ2-3; v_call: TRBV19; d_call: -; clone_size: -; cdr3_aa: CASIRSGTDTQYF; cdr3_nt: TGTGCCAGTATACGAAGCGGGACAGATACGCAGTATTTT